This TCR beta chain was recovered during a study of cytomegalovirus exposure and HLA in healthy donors. Study-wide context: In an early release, HLA-typed donors contributed roughly 85 million unique TCR sequences. Study-level points and caveats: Later on, an analysis found that several of the most significant clusters appeared to be linked to common viral pathogens, which included parvovirus B19.

The CDR3 is made up of 15 amino acids. Losses at the gene ends were 8 bases for V and 8 bases for J; bases not matched to a gene: 15. The germline CDR1 and CDR2 sequences are SNHLY and FYNNEI. With respect to this clone: Its target is unknown.

PCR used 60 Vbeta primers and 13 Jbeta primers. Using immunoSEQ multiplex PCR, the repertoire was profiled, and TCRdb retains in-frame clones only, with some absent. This table has 100,000 or so clones, roughly 80% appearing once. The chain combines TRBV2 with TRBJ2-1, with 7 positions matching TRBD2. Material for sequencing was PBMCs. The clonotype comes from a woman in her thirties or forties in good health and CMV-seropositive. CDR3: CASQVGGRAGHEQFF. DNA for the CDR3: TGTGCCAGCCAAGTAGGAGGGAGGGCCGGGCATGAGCAGTTCTTC.